This T cell receptor beta chain emerged from a study of cytomegalovirus exposure and HLA in healthy donors. Study-level points and caveats: It is likely that the observed cluster of highly shared sequence variants was a sequencing artifact. Overall, about 160 TCR beta chains were annotated as cytomegalovirus-associated. A later analysis found common viral pathogens apparently linked to several of the most significant clusters. Later analysis associated a missense DCLRE1C variant with TCR beta V- and J-gene trimming.

In the PCR, 60 Vbeta and 13 Jbeta primers were used. Libraries were prepared by immunoSEQ multiplex PCR; TCRdb keeps only in-frame clonotypes and omits some of them. The profile shows approximately 140,000 clones, more than 70% of them singletons. This clone was counted only a few times. Its cognate antigen is unknown. The junction departs from germline at one end; a sequencing error may be responsible. Germline lookup yields CDR1 SEHNR and CDR2 FQNEAQ (reference sequence). This CDR3 is 15 amino acids long. The chain couples TRBV7-9 to TRBJ1-1, with 10 bases lining up with TRBD1. The TCR was taken from a woman aged 60-75 years in good health and CMV-seronegative. Sequenced sample: PBMCs. CDR3 in amino acids: CSSSSPGTGAREAFF. The CDR3 nucleotides are TGTTCCAGCAGCTCTCCCGGGACAGGGGCGAGGGAGGCTTTCTTT.